This TCR beta chain was recovered during a study of T-cell reconstitution after alpha-beta-depleted transplantation in children. Regarding the study as a whole: At day 60, the high TCRbeta diversity found in some patients originated from recipient T cells and thymic progenitors that had survived. From newly produced T cells came most of the T-cell counts and diversity one year after transplant.

CDR1 and CDR2 from the germline V gene are SGHAT and FQNNGV. V lost 3 bases and J lost 8; bases outside the gene matches: 5. The CDR3 is made up of 15 amino acids. This clonotype turned up a few times. What it binds is not known. Unique molecular identifiers were used to barcode this TCRbeta library. One entry per CDR3 protein results from TCRdb running MiXCR on the PCR reads. The repertoire has 700,000 to 950,000 distinct CDR3 sequences, roughly 15% of them found once; the top ten carry roughly 4.8%. The chain employs TRBV11-2 and TRBJ1-6; 9 bases fit TRBD1. The receptor comes from a male patient younger than 18 who had a stem cell transplant for acute lymphoblastic leukemia, so the T cells may come from the graft donor. Source: PBMCs, mostly from graft donor cells, taken 360 days after TCRalphabeta/CD19-depleted stem cell transplant. The CDR3 loop is CASSFPGQGYSPLHF. CDR3 sequence (DNA): TGTGCCAGCAGCTTCCCGGGACAGGGTTATTCACCCCTCCACTTT. The full variable domain, its missing parts supplied by reference TRBV11-2 and TRBJ1-6, is EAGVAQSPRYKIIEKRQSVAFWCNPISGHATLYWYQQILGQGPKLLIQFQNNGVVDDSQLPKDRFSAERLKGVDSTLKIQPAKLEDSAVYLCASSFPGQGYSPLHFGNGTRLTVT.